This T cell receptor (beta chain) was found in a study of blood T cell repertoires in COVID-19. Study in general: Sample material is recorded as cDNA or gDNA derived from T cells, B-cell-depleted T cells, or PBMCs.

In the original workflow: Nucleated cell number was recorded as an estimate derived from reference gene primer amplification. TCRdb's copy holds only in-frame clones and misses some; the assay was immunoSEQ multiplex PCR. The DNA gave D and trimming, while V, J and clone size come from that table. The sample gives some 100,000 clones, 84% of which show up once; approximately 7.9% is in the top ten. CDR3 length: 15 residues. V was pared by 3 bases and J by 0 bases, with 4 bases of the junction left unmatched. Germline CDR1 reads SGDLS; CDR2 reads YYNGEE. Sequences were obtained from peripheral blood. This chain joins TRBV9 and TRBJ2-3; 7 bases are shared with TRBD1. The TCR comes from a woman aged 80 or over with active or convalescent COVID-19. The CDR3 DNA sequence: TGTGCCAGCAGCGCACAGGGGCCAAGCACAGATACGCAGTATTTT. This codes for CASSAQGPSTDTQYF. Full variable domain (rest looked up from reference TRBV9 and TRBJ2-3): DSGVTQTPKHLITATGQRVTLRCSPRSGDLSVYWYQQSLDQGLQFLIQYYNGEERAKGNILERFSAQQFPDLHSELNLSSLELGDSALYFCASSAQGPSTDTQYFGPGTRLTVL.